This section outlines one T cell receptor beta chain sequence together with its context. What it binds is not known. The CDR3 extends over 13 amino acids. This specimen belongs to a study of cytomegalovirus exposure and HLA in healthy donors. Broader study findings: In a later analysis, compared with equally common non-associated chains, HLA-associated beta chains were more expanded. The authors later found TCR association rates varying by HLA locus, with DRB1 most and HLA-C fewest. Most TCR sequences proved rare, with some public TCRs found in many donors.

Vbeta (60) and Jbeta (13) primers were used in the PCR. Profiling relied on immunoSEQ multiplex PCR, and the TCRdb table lists in-frame clones only, not all of them. The sample includes around 100,000 clones. The gene calls are TRBV21-1 and TRBJ1-3; the D call in the table, TRBD1, was not verified against the DNA. TRBV21-1 is given as a pseudogene. Source material: PBMCs. This clonotype was sampled from a man aged 30-40 years in good health and CMV-seronegative. The CDR3 DNA follows: TGTGCCCAGAGGGGACAGGGACGGGACACCATATATTTT. It translates to CAQRGQGRDTIYF.